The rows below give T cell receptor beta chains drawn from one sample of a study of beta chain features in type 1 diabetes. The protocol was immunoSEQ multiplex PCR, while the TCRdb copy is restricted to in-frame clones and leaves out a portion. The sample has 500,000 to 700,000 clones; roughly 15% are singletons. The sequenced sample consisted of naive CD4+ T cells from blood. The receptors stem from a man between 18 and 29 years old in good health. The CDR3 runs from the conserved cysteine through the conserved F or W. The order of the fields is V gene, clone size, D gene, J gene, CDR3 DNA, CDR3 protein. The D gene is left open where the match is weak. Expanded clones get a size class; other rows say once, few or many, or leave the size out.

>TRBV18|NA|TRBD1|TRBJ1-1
TGTGCCAGCTCCCCCCCCACAGGGGCCATCACTGAAGCTTTCTTT
CASSPPTGAITEAFF
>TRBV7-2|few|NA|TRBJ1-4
TGTGCCAGCAGCTTAGCCGGGACTCGGGAAAAACTGTTTTTT
CASSLAGTREKLFF
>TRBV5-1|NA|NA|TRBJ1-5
TGCGCCAGCAGGCGGGCCCCGAGCAATCAGCCCCAGCATTTT
CASRRAPSNQPQHF
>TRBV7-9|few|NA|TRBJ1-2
TGTGCCAGCAGCTTAAGGACAGAAACGAACTATGGCTACACCTTC
CASSLRTETNYGYTF
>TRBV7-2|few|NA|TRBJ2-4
TGTGCCAGCAGCTTTCTCAGGGGCGGTAAAAACATTCAGTACTTC
CASSFLRGGKNIQYF
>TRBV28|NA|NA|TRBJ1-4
TGTGCCAGCAGTTTTGGATCCCTAGGTGAAAAACTGTTTTTT
CASSFGSLGEKLFF
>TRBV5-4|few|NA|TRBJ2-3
TGTGCCAGCAGACATCGAGGGTTCCGCACAGATACGCAGTATTTT
CASRHRGFRTDTQYF
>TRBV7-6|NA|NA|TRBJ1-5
TGTGCCAGCAGTACACAGGGAAATCAGCCCCAGCATTTT
CASSTQGNQPQHF
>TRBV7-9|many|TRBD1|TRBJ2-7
TGTGCCAGCAGCTTACAGCCCCAGGGGGACGAGCAGTACTTC
CASSLQPQGDEQYF
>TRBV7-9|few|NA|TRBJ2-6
TGTGCCAGCAGCATCGCAGGGATGGGGGCCAACGTCCTGACTTTC
CASSIAGMGANVLTF
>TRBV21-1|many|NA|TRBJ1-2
TGTGCCAGCAGGGCCAGCTCTAACTATGGCTACACCTTC
CASRASSNYGYTF
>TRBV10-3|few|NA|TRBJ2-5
TGTGCCATCAGCCCACACGACTCCGCGACCCAGTACTTC
CAISPHDSATQYF
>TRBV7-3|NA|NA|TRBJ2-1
TGTGCCAGCAGCTTCACAGGTTACAATGAGCAGTTCTTC
CASSFTGYNEQFF
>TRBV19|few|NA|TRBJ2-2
TGTGCCAGTACCCTCGGCTGGCGATGGACCGGGGAGCTGTTTTTT
CASTLGWRWTGELFF
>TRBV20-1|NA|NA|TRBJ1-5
TGCAGTGCTAGATTTCAGCCCCAGCATTTT
CSARFQPQHF
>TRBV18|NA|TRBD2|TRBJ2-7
TGTGCCAGCTCTCCCAGGGTAGCGGGCTCCTACGAGCAGTACTTC
CASSPRVAGSYEQYF
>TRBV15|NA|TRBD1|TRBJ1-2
TGTGCCACCAGCGGAGACAGGGGGCTCTATGGCTACACCTTC
CATSGDRGLYGYTF
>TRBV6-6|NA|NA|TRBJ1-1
TGTGCCAGCAGTTACTCAGGACTGAACACTGAAGCTTTCTTT
CASSYSGLNTEAFF